Listed below are T cell receptor beta chains from one sample, sequenced in a study of shared clonotypes between healthy human individuals. Profiled with immunoSEQ multiplex PCR; TCRdb holds only in-frame clones, not every one. The data show over a million clones, about 84% seen once. The specimen was memory CD4+ T cells from PBMCs. The receptors come from a man aged 18 to 29 in good health. Some clones in this sample may be carry-over from other donors' samples. Each CDR3 is given with its conserved first and last residue. The D gene is left open where the match is weak. Expanded clones get a size class; other rows say once, few or many, or leave the size out.

TRBJ2-1 | TRBD2 | - | TRBV5-1 | TGCGCCAGCAGCTTGGCCGGGGGACTAGACAATGAGCAGTTCTTC | CASSLAGGLDNEQFF
TRBJ2-7 | TRBD2 | - | TRBV5-1 | TGCGCCAGCAGCAGAGGGACTAGCGGGAACGAGCAGTACTTC | CASSRGTSGNEQYF
TRBJ2-5 | TRBD2 | - | TRBV28 | TGTGCCAGCAGTTCGGGACTAATCGGACTAGCGGAGACCCAGTACTTC | CASSSGLIGLAETQYF
TRBJ2-3 | TRBD2 | - | TRBV7-2 | TGTGCCAGCAGCTTAGGCGGGAGCGGGGGAGATACGCAGTATTTT | CASSLGGSGGDTQYF
TRBJ1-2 | - | few | TRBV6-1 | TGTGCCAGCAGTGAAAACTTGGGAAACTATGGCTACACCTTC | CASSENLGNYGYTF
TRBJ2-1 | - | once | TRBV7-9 | TGTGCCAGCAGCTTAATGGCCCCGTACAATGAGCAGTTCTTC | CASSLMAPYNEQFF
TRBJ2-7 | - | - | TRBV29-1 | TGCAGCGGTGCCAGGAGTGGCTACGAGCAGTACTTC | CSGARSGYEQYF
TRBJ2-3 | TRBD1 | once | TRBV18 | TGTGCCAGCTCACTACAAGGACAGGGGGTTGGAGATACGCAGTATTTT | CASSLQGQGVGDTQYF
TRBJ2-1 | TRBD2 | - | TRBV7-6 | TGTGCCAGCAGCCCCCAGACTAGCGGGAGGGCGATTTTCAACAATGAGCAGTTCTTC | CASSPQTSGRAIFNNEQFF
TRBJ2-3 | TRBD1 | - | TRBV11-2 | TGTGCCAGCAGCTTAGATCGTGACAGGGGGCCAACAGATACGCAGTATTTT | CASSLDRDRGPTDTQYF
TRBJ2-1 | - | - | TRBV6-5 | TGTGCCAGCAGACCCGTCTATAGCTCCTACAATGAGCAGTTCTTC | CASRPVYSSYNEQFF
TRBJ1-6 | - | - | TRBV18 | TGTGCCAGCTCCCCTACGGACAGCCCGGATTCACCCCTCCACTTT | CASSPTDSPDSPLHF
TRBJ2-2 | TRBD1 | - | TRBV7-9 | TGTGCCAGCAGCGCTGGGACAGCGAACACCGGGGAGCTGTTTTTT | CASSAGTANTGELFF
TRBJ1-2 | - | few | TRBV5-1 | TGCGCCAGCAGCTTGGACGGTTCGGCCCCCTCCAGGGATGGCTACACCTTC | CASSLDGSAPSRDGYTF
TRBJ2-7 | - | few | TRBV7-9 | TGTGCCAGCAGCCCCCACGGAGGGGGGAGCTCCTACGAGCAGTACTTC | CASSPHGGGSSYEQYF
TRBJ1-5 | TRBD1 | many | TRBV19 | TGTGCCAGTAGTATTTCTAAAGGGGGCAGACAGCCCCAGCATTTT | CASSISKGGRQPQHF
TRBJ1-6 | - | - | TRBV6-6 | TGTGCCAGCAGAACCGGGACAAGAGGGTCACCCCTCCACTTT | CASRTGTRGSPLHF
TRBJ2-5 | - | - | TRBV5-1 | TGCGCCAGCAGCTTGGCTACAGGAAAAGAGACCCAGTACTTC | CASSLATGKETQYF
TRBJ2-7 | - | - | TRBV5-1 | TGCGCCAGCAGCTCAAGGACTGTTCCGATCGAGCAGTACTTC | CASSSRTVPIEQYF
TRBJ1-5 | TRBD1 | - | TRBV6-6 | TGTGCCAGCAGCAGGGACAGGGGGTATCAGCCCCAGCATTTT | CASSRDRGYQPQHF
TRBJ2-1 | - | - | TRBV14 | TGTGCCAGCAGCCAAGATATACTGGGGGAGCAGTTCTTC | CASSQDILGEQFF
TRBJ2-5 | TRBD1 | few | TRBV19 | TGTGCCAGTAGTATAACCGGGACAGGCGGAGAGACCCAGTACTTC | CASSITGTGGETQYF
TRBJ2-3 | TRBD2 | - | TRBV4-1 | TGCGCCAGCAGCCCCCTTTGGCTAGCGGCTCCTGTAGATACGCAGTATTTT | CASSPLWLAAPVDTQYF
TRBJ2-7 | - | few | TRBV27 | TGTGCCAGCAAATCAACGGAGAATACCTACGAGCAGTACTTC | CASKSTENTYEQYF
TRBJ2-6 | TRBD1 | - | TRBV28 | TGTGCCAGCAGTGGACAGGGGGCTACTGGGGCCAACGTCCTGACTTTC | CASSGQGATGANVLTF
TRBJ2-7 | - | - | TRBV6-5 | TGTGCCAGCAAACCCCAGGGGACAACCTACGAGCAGTACTTC | CASKPQGTTYEQYF
TRBJ1-1 | TRBD1 | - | TRBV5-1 | TGCGCCAGCAGCTTGGGGGGACAGGGAAACACTGAAGCTTTCTTT | CASSLGGQGNTEAFF
TRBJ1-2 | - | - | TRBV30 | TGTGCCTGGGGCAACACAGGGATTAACTATGGCTACACCTTC | CAWGNTGINYGYTF
TRBJ2-7 | - | - | TRBV18 | TGTGCCAGCTCACCGCCGCCTCTATCCCCGGGGCACGAGCAGTACTTC | CASSPPPLSPGHEQYF
TRBJ1-5 | - | - | TRBV2 | TGTGCCAGCAACTCTAATCAGGGGTACAATCAGCCCCAGCATTTT | CASNSNQGYNQPQHF
TRBJ1-1 | - | - | TRBV30 | TGTGCCTGGGGGGGGCAGCAGAACACTGAAGCTTTCTTT | CAWGGQQNTEAFF
TRBJ2-2 | - | once | TRBV9 | TGTGCCAGCAGCGACCGGGCCATCGGGGAGCTGTTTTTT | CASSDRAIGELFF
TRBJ1-1 | TRBD1 | few | TRBV5-6 | TGTGCCAGCAGCCGTGGGACAGCTGAAGCTTTCTTT | CASSRGTAEAFF
TRBJ2-4 | - | - | TRBV7-8 | TGTGCCAGCAGATCCAACATACTAGACATTCAGTACTTC | CASRSNILDIQYF
TRBJ2-7 | - | - | TRBV18 | TGTGCCAGCTCACTCGGACTCCCTCCAGACGAGCAGTACTTC | CASSLGLPPDEQYF
TRBJ1-1 | TRBD1 | - | TRBV5-1 | TGCGCCAGCAGCTACGGACAGGGACTAATGAACACTGAAGCTTTCTTT | CASSYGQGLMNTEAFF
TRBJ2-1 | - | - | TRBV11-1 | TGTGCCAGCAGCTTAGCTCACAGGGACAATGAGCAGTTCTTC | CASSLAHRDNEQFF
TRBJ2-7 | TRBD2 | - | TRBV11-2 | TGTGCCAGCAGAGGGACTAGCAGCTACTACGAGCAGTACTTC | CASRGTSSYYEQYF